Detailed here is one T cell receptor beta chain. This entry is derived from a study of technical replicates of blood from a few donors. The protocol was immunoSEQ multiplex PCR, while the TCRdb copy is restricted to in-frame clones and leaves out a portion. The table has around 93,000 clones, around 93% seen once. Germline assignment: CDR1 GTSNPN and CDR2 SVGIG (reference sequence). The V and J ends lost 1 base and 4 bases respectively, with 12 bases between them. This CDR3 comprises 14 residues. The sequenced sample was T cells isolated from PBMCs. The TCR was taken from a human donor in good health. V usage is TRBV30 and J usage is TRBJ2-3; D uncertain. The CDR3 here is CAWSANLGADTQYF. The CDR3 DNA is TGTGCCTGGAGTGCCAACTTGGGCGCAGATACGCAGTATTTT. The full variable domain, with the rest looked up from reference TRBV30 and TRBJ2-3, is SQTIHQWPATLVQPVGSPLSLECTVEGTSNPNLYWYRQAAGRGLQLLFYSVGIGQISSEVPQNLSASRPQDRQFILSSKKLLLSDSGFYLCAWSANLGADTQYFGPGTRLTVL.